The 27 T cell receptor beta chains listed next were all sequenced from one sample in a study of blood T cell repertoires in COVID-19. Assay: immunoSEQ multiplex PCR; the TCRdb copy retains only in-frame clones and omits some. The table lists roughly 140,000 clones, around three quarters of them singletons. Sequenced input: peripheral blood. The receptors originated from a man aged 60 to 69 with acute or convalescent COVID-19.

CDR3 protein: CASSTGSSYEQYF. The CDR3 DNA is TGTGCCAGCAGTACAGGGAGCTCCTACGAGCAGTACTTC. The genes are TRBV28 and TRBJ2-7; D may be TRBD1 (6 bases). CDR1 and CDR2 (germline): MDHEN, SYDVKM. The CDR3 has 13 amino acids. Trimming left V 5 bases short and J 0 bases short, with 8 bases between.

V and J are TRBV6-5 and TRBJ2-1, with 10 bases matching TRBD2. Unmatched junction bases numbered 2, after V lost 2 bases and J lost 1 base. CDR1 is MNHEY, CDR2 SVGAGI, per germline. The CDR3 totals 16 residues. CDR3 DNA: TGTGCCAGCAGTTACGGGACTAGCGCATCCTACAATGAGCAGTTCTTC. Amino acid sequence: CASSYGTSASYNEQFF.

The J gene is TRBJ2-7, the V gene TRBV18; the match to TRBD2 covers 8 bases. Unmatched junction bases numbered 7, after V lost 3 bases and J lost 0 bases. Germline-derived CDR1 and CDR2 are KGHSH and LQKENI. CDR3 length: 16 residues. The CDR3: CASSPIPGTSSYEQYF. The CDR3 DNA reads as TGTGCCAGCTCACCTATCCCCGGGACTAGCTCCTACGAGCAGTACTTC.

This rearrangement joins TRBV18 to TRBJ2-5, with 14 bases fitting TRBD2. The V segment lost 2 bases and the J segment 3 bases; nucleotides outside the gene matches: 5. Germline assignment: CDR1 KGHSH and CDR2 LQKENI. CDR3 length: 17 amino acids. CDR3 coding DNA: TGTGCCAGCTCACCAGGGACTAGCGGGAGTCTGAAAGAGACCCAGTACTTC. Translation: CASSPGTSGSLKETQYF.

V and J are TRBV7-8 and TRBJ1-1; D not resolved. Germline loops: CDR1 SGHVS, CDR2 FQNEAQ. The CDR3 is 14 amino acids. Trimming shortened V by 5 bases and J by 5 bases, and 15 bases separated the two germline ends. The CDR3 DNA follows: TGTGCCAGCAGCCAGAATTCGGGGTTGACTGAAGCTTTCTTT. Residues: CASSQNSGLTEAFF.

The chain recombines TRBV2 with TRBJ2-7, with TRBD1 matching over 7 bases. V lost 6 bases to trimming and J lost 6 bases; unmatched junction nucleotides: 8. Germline-derived CDR1 and CDR2 are SNHLY and FYNNEI. This CDR3 has 13 amino acids. CDR3 sequence: CASRTGYGGEQYF. The CDR3 nucleotides read TGTGCCAGCAGGACAGGGTACGGCGGCGAGCAGTACTTC.

This clone was found once. This chain joins TRBV6-5 and TRBJ2-3, with D perhaps TRBD1 (5 bases). The CDR3 consists of 14 residues. The V end was cut by 7 bases, the J end by 0 bases, with 11 bases between. Germline assignment: CDR1 MNHEY and CDR2 SVGAGI. The CDR3 protein is CASKSRASTDTQYF. The CDR3 DNA is TGTGCCAGCAAAAGCAGGGCGAGCACAGATACGCAGTATTTT.

The rearrangement uses TRBV7-9 and TRBJ1-4; D not resolved. CDR3 length: 14 residues. Trimming stripped 2 bases from V and 8 bases from J, with 12 bases between. CDR1 and CDR2 from the germline V gene are SEHNR and FQNEAQ (reference sequence). The CDR3 is CASSLIGISEKLFF. As DNA, the CDR3 is TGTGCCAGCAGCTTAATCGGGATCTCGGAAAAACTGTTTTTT.

The chain combines TRBV30 with TRBJ1-2; TRBD1 might be the D (5 bases). V was shortened by 0 bases and J by 7 bases, with 9 bases between the two germline ends. The CDR3 covers 12 residues. Germline V lookup: CDR1 GTSNPN, CDR2 SVGIG (reference sequence). CDR3 in amino acids: CAWSVARAGYTF. In DNA form, the CDR3 reads TGTGCCTGGAGTGTAGCCAGGGCTGGCTACACCTTC.

CDR3 amino acids: CASSLAGLNYNEQFF. CDR3 nucleotides: TGTGCCAGCAGCTTGGCGGGACTTAACTACAATGAGCAGTTCTTC. The rearrangement links TRBV5-5 to TRBJ2-1; D is perhaps TRBD2 (6 bases). Germline CDR1 and CDR2: SGHKS and YYEKEE (reference sequence). The germline V and J ends were trimmed by 0 bases and 3 bases, with 10 bases remaining between them. This CDR3 region has 15 residues.

V is TRBV4-1 and J is TRBJ2-3; TRBD2 matches 10 bases. The CDR3 is 16 residues long. Germline V lookup: CDR1 MGHRA, CDR2 YSYEKL. J lost 0 bases, V lost 3 bases, and 3 bases had no gene match. CDR3 nucleotides: TGCGCCAGCAGCCAGGGACTAGCGTCTAGCACAGATACGCAGTATTTT. The encoded protein is CASSQGLASSTDTQYF.

The genes are TRBV19 and TRBJ2-1, with 11 bases lining up with TRBD2. The CDR3 runs to 15 residues. Germline V CDR1 and CDR2: LNHDA, SQIVND (reference sequence). Losses at the gene ends were 5 bases for V and 5 bases for J; bases not matched to a gene: 5. CDR3: CASSGGLAANNEQFF. Here the CDR3 DNA reads TGTGCCAGTAGTGGGGGACTAGCGGCTAACAATGAGCAGTTCTTC.

Only a few counts were recorded for this clone. The chain recombines TRBV4-2 with TRBJ2-4; weak D call: TRBD2 (5 bases). Germline assignment: CDR1 LGHNA and CDR2 YNFKEQ. V was shortened by 1 base and J by 6 bases, with 16 bases between the two germline ends. The length of the CDR3 is 16 residues. CDR3 sequence (DNA): TGTGCCAGCAGCCAAGGCGAGGGTAGCGTGGTAAACATTCAGTACTTC. Amino acids: CASSQGEGSVVNIQYF.

This chain links TRBV7-3 with TRBJ2-2, with D possibly matching TRBD2 (5 bases). Trimming took 5 bases from V and 5 from J, leaving 15 bases between them. The CDR3 contains 15 residues. From germline, CDR1 is SGHTA and CDR2 FQGTGA. The CDR3 protein is CASSERVFGTGELFF. The CDR3 DNA is TGTGCCAGCAGCGAGAGGGTATTCGGGACCGGGGAGCTGTTTTTT.

The genes are TRBV27 and TRBJ1-1; D uncertain. The ends were cut back, 5 bases at V and 4 bases at J, with 17 bases in the middle. In germline, CDR1 is MNHEY, CDR2 SMNVEV (reference sequence). CDR3 length equals 15 residues. The CDR3 here is CASSLSSGYLTEAFF. The CDR3 nucleotides are TGTGCCAGCAGTCTGTCCTCGGGTTACCTCACTGAAGCTTTCTTT.

The count of this clone is one. The V call is TRBV5-1, the J call TRBJ1-1; 8 bases align to TRBD1. The trim removed 0 bases at V and 0 bases at J, leaving 7 bases unmatched. CDR3 length: 17 residues. The germline V gene has CDR1 SGHRS and CDR2 YFSETQ. This CDR3 reads CASSLAGTGNLNTEAFF. For the CDR3, the DNA is TGCGCCAGCAGCTTGGCCGGGACAGGAAATTTGAACACTGAAGCTTTCTTT.

The chain employs TRBV7-9 and TRBJ2-2; D perhaps matches TRBD2 (6 bases). The germline V gene encodes CDR1 SEHNR and CDR2 FQNEAQ (reference sequence). Trimming cost V 1 base and J 6 bases, with 12 bases left between them. The CDR3 length is 15 residues. The CDR3: CASSLGGGNAGELFF. The CDR3 DNA is TGTGCCAGCAGCTTAGGTGGAGGGAATGCCGGGGAGCTGTTTTTT.

This clone was seen just once. This chain uses TRBV19 with TRBJ2-6; D might be TRBD2 (7 bases). Germline CDR1 and CDR2: LNHDA and SQIVND (reference sequence). V shed 6 bases and J shed 4 bases, with 10 bases lying between them. This CDR3 contains 14 residues. In DNA form, the CDR3 reads TGTGCCAGTAGAGGGGGGGCGGGGGCCAACGTCCTGACTTTC. It is translated as CASRGGAGANVLTF.

This chain links TRBV18 with TRBJ2-2; D possibly corresponds to TRBD1 (6 bases). This CDR3 comprises 15 residues. CDR1 and CDR2 (germline): KGHSH, LQKENI. Trimming cost V 3 bases and J 4 bases, with 12 bases left between them. CDR3 coding DNA: TGTGCCAGCTCACCCTGGACAGACGGCACCGGGGAGCTGTTTTTT. Protein: CASSPWTDGTGELFF.

V gene TRBV11-3 combines with J gene TRBJ2-7, with a possible D match to TRBD2 (5 bases). The CDR3 extends over 15 amino acids. V was cut by 4 bases and J by 0 bases, with 13 bases left in between. Germline V lookup: CDR1 SGHNT, CDR2 YENEEA. CDR3 residues: CASSYGLGYSYEQYF. DNA for the CDR3: TGTGCCAGCAGCTATGGACTCGGGTACTCCTACGAGCAGTACTTC. Full variable domain (remainder filled in from reference TRBV11-3 and TRBJ2-7): EAGVVQSPRYKIIEKKQPVAFWCNPISGHNTLYWYLQNLGQGPELLIRYENEEAVDDSQLPKDRFSAERLKGVDSTLKIQPAELGDSAVYLCASSYGLGYSYEQYFGPGTRLTVT.

This rearrangement joins TRBV10-2 to TRBJ2-1, with D possibly matching TRBD1 (5 bases). The CDR3 extends over 12 amino acids. CDR1 and CDR2 from the germline V gene are WSHSY and SAAADI. Trimming left V 4 bases short and J 5 bases short, with 6 bases between. The CDR3 reads CASSGGNNEQFF. The CDR3 nucleotides are TGCGCCAGCAGTGGGGGCAACAATGAGCAGTTCTTC.

The rearrangement joins TRBV28 to TRBJ2-7, with 9 positions matching TRBD1. The CDR3 contains 23 residues. V lost 4 bases and J lost 6; bases outside the gene matches: 34. In germline, CDR1 is MDHEN, CDR2 SYDVKM. CDR3 protein: CASSSSFLCYRGREVAVLCEQYF. The CDR3 DNA reads TGTGCCAGCAGTTCTTCATTCCTTTGCTACAGGGGGCGAGAGGTAGCGGTACTTTGCGAGCAGTACTTC.

A few counts support this clone. The chain is built from TRBV28 and TRBJ2-7; TRBD2 matches at 9 bases. Trimming took 3 bases from V and 5 from J; bases not matched to a gene: 8. The CDR3 runs 15 residues. Germline V gene data show CDR1 as MDHEN and CDR2 as SYDVKM. CDR3 protein: CASSLVAGDLDEQYF. CDR3 nucleotide sequence: TGTGCCAGCAGTTTGGTAGCGGGAGATCTGGACGAGCAGTACTTC.

This chain links TRBV5-4 with TRBJ2-2; D is possibly TRBD1 or TRBD2 (7 bases each). The CDR3 runs to 14 residues. The V end was cut by 4 bases, the J end by 8 bases, with 15 bases between. Germline V lookup: CDR1 SGHNT, CDR2 YYREEE (reference sequence). Written as DNA, the CDR3 is TGTGCCAGCAGCCTGGGGAGGGGGCAGGGGGAGCTGTTTTTT. Its protein is CASSLGRGQGELFF.

The chain couples TRBV10-3 to TRBJ2-1, with TRBD2 matching over 14 bases. The CDR3 contains 18 residues. Looked up from germline, CDR1 is ENHRY and CDR2 is SYGVKD. Trimming cost V 2 bases and J 3 bases; bases outside gene matches: 6. The CDR3 nucleotides read TGTGCCATCAGTGAGAGGGGGACTAGCGGGGGTAACTACAATGAGCAGTTCTTC. It is translated as CAISERGTSGGNYNEQFF.

The chain recombines TRBV12-3 or TRBV12-4 with TRBJ1-2, with 7 bases identical to TRBD1. The CDR3 runs to 13 residues. Trimming removed 7 bases from V and 2 bases from J; junction bases left unmatched: 4. The DNA for the CDR3 is TGTGCCAGCACCCGGGGACAGAACTATGGCTACACCTTC. Encoded protein: CASTRGQNYGYTF.

The CDR3 DNA reads TGTGCCAGCGCGGTAGCGGGAGCTCCCTACGAGCAGTACTTC. Translated: CASAVAGAPYEQYF. The J gene is TRBJ2-7, the V gene TRBV2; 9 bases are shared with TRBD2. The CDR3 runs to 14 residues. V was pared by 8 bases and J by 2 bases, with 7 bases of the junction left unmatched. CDR1 is SNHLY and CDR2 is FYNNEI in the germline V gene.